These 5 T cell receptor beta chains were sequenced from one sample in a study of blood T cell repertoires in COVID-19. The protocol was immunoSEQ multiplex PCR, while the TCRdb copy is restricted to in-frame clones and leaves out a portion. Among about 160,000 clones listed, approximately 84% were seen once. Sequenced input: peripheral blood. These receptors all stem from a woman in her forties or fifties with COVID-19, enrolled during active disease.

V is TRBV4-2 and J is TRBJ2-3, with D possibly TRBD1 on 6 matching bases. V was trimmed by 5 bases and J by 2 bases, leaving 14 bases between them. This CDR3 has 15 amino acids. The germline V gene encodes CDR1 LGHNA and CDR2 YNFKEQ. The CDR3 reads CASSGDTAHTDTQYF. Written as DNA, the CDR3 is TGTGCCAGCAGCGGGGACACCGCTCACACAGATACGCAGTATTTT.

The genes are TRBV7-3 and TRBJ2-3; a weak D match, TRBD2 (7 bases). The CDR3 covers 18 residues. With 2 bases removed from V and 0 bases from J, the gap between germline ends came to 18 bases. Per germline, CDR1 SGHTA and CDR2 FQGTGA. DNA for the CDR3: TGTGCCAGCAGCTTAGGCCGCCAGCGGGACACCAGCACAGATACGCAGTATTTT. Protein product: CASSLGRQRDTSTDTQYF. The whole variable domain, filled in from reference TRBV7-3 and TRBJ2-3, reads GAGVSQTPSNKVTEKGKYVELRCDPISGHTALYWYRQSLGQGPEFLIYFQGTGAADDSGLPNDRFFAVRPEGSVSTLKIQRTERGDSAVYLCASSLGRQRDTSTDTQYFGPGTRLTVL.

V is TRBV18 and J is TRBJ1-1, with unresolved D. The V gene lost 4 bases and the J gene lost 3 bases, with 15 bases spanning the gap. The CDR3 covers 15 residues. Germline CDR1 is KGHSH and CDR2 is LQKENI. The CDR3 protein is CASSLSLGGDTEAFF. The CDR3, as DNA: TGTGCCAGCTCACTAAGTTTAGGTGGAGACACTGAAGCTTTCTTT.

This clone was counted a single time. The CDR3 region is CASSSTGQGSTEAFF. The CDR3 region has the DNA TGTGCCAGCAGTTCGACGGGACAGGGGAGCACTGAAGCTTTCTTT. This chain connects TRBV6-5 to TRBJ1-1, with 10 bases fitting TRBD1. In germline, CDR1 is MNHEY, CDR2 SVGAGI. Trimming took 4 bases from V and 4 from J; bases not matched to a gene: 6. The CDR3 consists of 15 residues.

V gene TRBV5-1 combines with J gene TRBJ2-7; TRBD2 might be the D (7 bases). CDR1 SGHRS and CDR2 YFSETQ come from the germline V gene. V lost 0 bases and J lost 7, with 17 bases in between. The CDR3 has 15 amino acids. As DNA, the CDR3 is TGCGCCAGCAGCTTGGCCACGGCAGGGGAGGGGGAGCAGTACTTC. Translation gives CASSLATAGEGEQYF.